A single sample is the source of the 8 T cell receptor beta chains below, sequenced in a study of T cells in Graves' hyperthyroidism and ophthalmopathy. Amplification of TCR beta CDR3 regions used RNA as the template. The primer set for the first-round RT-PCR of the TCR CDR3 was HTBI. A single record per CDR3 protein comes from TCRdb applying MiXCR to the multiplex PCR reads. Among 500,000 or so distinct CDR3 sequences listed, more than 15% were seen once. The sequenced sample was blood. Receptors were obtained from a woman between 18 and 29 years old with Graves' ophthalmopathy.

There are many counts of this clonotype. The V call is TRBV6-1, the J call TRBJ2-3; D is possibly TRBD2 (5 bases). The CDR3 spans 16 residues. Trimming cost V 5 bases and J 0 bases, with 15 bases left between them. From germline, CDR1 is MNHNS and CDR2 SASEGT. As DNA, the CDR3 is TGTGCCAGCAGTACATCGGGGTTCGCTAGCACAGATACGCAGTATTTT. Its protein is CASSTSGFASTDTQYF.

This clonotype was observed at least ten times. V gene TRBV29-1 combines with J gene TRBJ1-1; D may be TRBD1 (6 bases). Germline loops: CDR1 SQVTM, CDR2 ANQGSEA. Trimming cost V 5 bases and J 1 base, with 11 bases left between them. This CDR3 has 13 residues. The CDR3 region is CSVSPGANTEAFF. The CDR3 DNA reads as TGCAGCGTTTCGCCGGGGGCGAACACTGAAGCTTTCTTT.

V and J are TRBV6-1 and TRBJ2-3, with TRBD1 as a possible D gene (5 bases). The CDR3 covers 13 residues. V lost 6 bases and J 8 bases, leaving 15 bases between the germline ends. Germline assignment: CDR1 MNHNS and CDR2 SASEGT. The CDR3 loop is CASSDPGFSTQYF. In nucleotides, the CDR3 is TGTGCCAGCAGCGACCCAGGGTTTAGTACGCAGTATTTT.

This clonotype was observed a handful of times. The gene calls are TRBV20-1 and TRBJ2-3; 8 bases are shared with TRBD1. The length of the CDR3 is 18 residues. CDR1 is DFQATT and CDR2 is SNEGSKA in the germline V gene (reference sequence). The junction had 11 bases not matched to a gene; V was cut back by 0 bases and J by 0 bases. The CDR3: CSARDPKQGGLSTDTQYF. CDR3 in DNA: TGCAGTGCTAGAGATCCCAAACAGGGGGGCCTTAGCACAGATACGCAGTATTTT.

This clonotype was seen at least ten times. The genes are TRBV28 and TRBJ1-2; 8 bases are a match to TRBD1. Germline loops: CDR1 MDHEN, CDR2 SYDVKM. Losses at the gene ends were 5 bases for V and 0 bases for J; bases not matched to a gene: 11. The CDR3 totals 17 residues. The CDR3 loop is CASSLLDRAPSNYGYTF. The CDR3 DNA reads as TGTGCCAGCAGTCTATTGGACAGGGCACCTTCTAACTATGGCTACACCTTC.

This clonotype appeared many times. The CDR3: CASSLSWYQDTEAFF. The CDR3 DNA is TGTGCCAGCAGCTTGTCTTGGTACCAAGACACTGAAGCTTTCTTT. This sequence joins TRBV5-6 and TRBJ1-1; D not resolved. Trimming cost V 1 base and J 3 bases, with 13 bases left between them. The CDR3 sequence is 15 residues long. CDR1 and CDR2 from the germline V gene are SGHDT and YYEEEE.

The V gene is TRBV20-1, the J gene TRBJ2-7, with 12 bases that match TRBD1. The CDR3 contains 15 residues. V lost 0 bases and J lost 5; bases outside the gene matches: 5. The germline V gene has CDR1 DFQATT and CDR2 SNEGSKA (reference sequence). The CDR3 nucleotides read TGCAGTGCTAGAGATTTGGGACAGGGGGCCGACGAGCAGTACTTC. This codes for CSARDLGQGADEQYF.

This clonotype was seen repeatedly, ten times or more. The chain links TRBV20-1 to TRBJ2-1; D might be TRBD2 (6 bases). V dropped 0 bases and J dropped 0 bases, with 15 bases sitting between them. The germline V gene encodes CDR1 DFQATT and CDR2 SNEGSKA (reference sequence). The CDR3 contains 17 residues. CDR3 in amino acids: CSARDYGTLSSYNEQFF. The CDR3 DNA follows: TGCAGTGCTAGAGACTACGGGACTTTGAGCTCCTACAATGAGCAGTTCTTC.